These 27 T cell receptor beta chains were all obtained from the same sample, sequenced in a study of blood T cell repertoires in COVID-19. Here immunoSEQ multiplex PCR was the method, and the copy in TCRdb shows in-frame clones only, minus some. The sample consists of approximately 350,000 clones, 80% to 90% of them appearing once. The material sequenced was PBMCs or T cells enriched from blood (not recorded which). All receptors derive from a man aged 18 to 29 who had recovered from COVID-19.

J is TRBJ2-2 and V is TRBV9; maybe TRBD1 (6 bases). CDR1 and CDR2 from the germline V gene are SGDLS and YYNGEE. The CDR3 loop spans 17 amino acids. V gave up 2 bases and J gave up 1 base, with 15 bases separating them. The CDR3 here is CASSVFVGAVNTGELFF. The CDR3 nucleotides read TGTGCCAGCAGCGTCTTCGTGGGGGCCGTGAACACCGGGGAGCTGTTTTTT.

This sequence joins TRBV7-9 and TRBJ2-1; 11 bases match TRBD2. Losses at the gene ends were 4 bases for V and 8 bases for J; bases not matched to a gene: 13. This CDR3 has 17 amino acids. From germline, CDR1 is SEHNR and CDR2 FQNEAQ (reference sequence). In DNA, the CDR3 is TGTGCCAGCAGCTCAACGACCGGGACTAGCGGTTTTCATGAGCAGTTCTTC. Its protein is CASSSTTGTSGFHEQFF.

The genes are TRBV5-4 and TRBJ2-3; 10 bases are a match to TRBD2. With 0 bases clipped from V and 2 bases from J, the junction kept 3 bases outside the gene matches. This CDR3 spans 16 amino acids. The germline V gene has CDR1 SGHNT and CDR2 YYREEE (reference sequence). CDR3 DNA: TGTGCCAGCAGCTTGGAACTAGCGGGACCCACAGATACGCAGTATTTT. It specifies CASSLELAGPTDTQYF. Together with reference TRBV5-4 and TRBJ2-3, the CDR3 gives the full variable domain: ETGVTQSPTHLIKTRGQQVTLRCSSQSGHNTVSWYQQALGQGPQFIFQYYREEENGRGNFPPRFSGLQFPNYSSELNVNALELDDSALYLCASSLELAGPTDTQYFGPGTRLTVL.

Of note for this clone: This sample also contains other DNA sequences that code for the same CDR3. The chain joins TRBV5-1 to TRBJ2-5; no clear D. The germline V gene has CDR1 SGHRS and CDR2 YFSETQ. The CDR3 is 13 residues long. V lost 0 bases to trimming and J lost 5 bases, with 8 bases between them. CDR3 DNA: TGCGCCAGCAGCTTGGGCGCCCGGGAGACCCAGTACTTC. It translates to CASSLGARETQYF.

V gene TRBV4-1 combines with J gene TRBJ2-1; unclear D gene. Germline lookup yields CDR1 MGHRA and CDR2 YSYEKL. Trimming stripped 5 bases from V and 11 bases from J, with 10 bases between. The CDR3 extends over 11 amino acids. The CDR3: CASSARRQQFF. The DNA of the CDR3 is TGCGCCAGCAGCGCCCGGCGGCAGCAGTTCTTC.

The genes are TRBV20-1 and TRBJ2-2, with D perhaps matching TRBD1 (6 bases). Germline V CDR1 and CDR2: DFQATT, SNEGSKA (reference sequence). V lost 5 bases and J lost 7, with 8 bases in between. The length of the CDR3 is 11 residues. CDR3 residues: CSASRGGELFF. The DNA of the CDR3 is TGCAGTGCTTCCAGGGGCGGGGAGCTGTTTTTT.

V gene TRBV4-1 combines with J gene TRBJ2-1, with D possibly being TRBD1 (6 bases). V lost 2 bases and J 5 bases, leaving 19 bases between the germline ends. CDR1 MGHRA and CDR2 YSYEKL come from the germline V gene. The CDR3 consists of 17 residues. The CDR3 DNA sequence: TGCGCCAGCAGCCAATACTTCGGACAGCCAACTAACAATGAGCAGTTCTTC. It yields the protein CASSQYFGQPTNNEQFF.

CDR3 protein: CASSLAGGAEKLFF. The CDR3 DNA sequence: TGTGCCAGCAGCTTAGCAGGGGGGGCGGAAAAACTGTTTTTT. This chain links TRBV7-2 with TRBJ1-4; possible D gene TRBD1, 6 bases. The CDR3 is 14 amino acids. Deletions cut 0 bases from V and 8 bases from J, with 10 bases between. CDR1 is SGHTA, CDR2 FQGNSA, per germline.

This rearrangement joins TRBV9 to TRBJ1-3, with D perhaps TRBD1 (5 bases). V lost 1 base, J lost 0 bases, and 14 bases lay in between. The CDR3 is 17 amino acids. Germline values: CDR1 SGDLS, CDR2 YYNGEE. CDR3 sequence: CASSVMGGITSGNTIYF. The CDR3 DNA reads TGTGCCAGCAGCGTAATGGGGGGAATAACCTCTGGAAACACCATATATTTT.

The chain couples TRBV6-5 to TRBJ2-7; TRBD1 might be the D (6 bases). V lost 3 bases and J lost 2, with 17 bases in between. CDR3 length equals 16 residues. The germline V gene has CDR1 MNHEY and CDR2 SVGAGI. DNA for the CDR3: TGTGCCAGCAGTTATGACATTCAGGGGTCTCCCTACGAGCAGTACTTC. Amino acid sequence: CASSYDIQGSPYEQYF.

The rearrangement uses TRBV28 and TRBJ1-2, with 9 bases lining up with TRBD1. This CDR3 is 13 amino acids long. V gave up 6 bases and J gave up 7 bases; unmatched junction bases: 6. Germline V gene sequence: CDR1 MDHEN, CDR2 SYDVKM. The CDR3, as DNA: TGTGCCAGCAGCCAGGGACAGGGACCTGGCTACACCTTC. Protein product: CASSQGQGPGYTF.

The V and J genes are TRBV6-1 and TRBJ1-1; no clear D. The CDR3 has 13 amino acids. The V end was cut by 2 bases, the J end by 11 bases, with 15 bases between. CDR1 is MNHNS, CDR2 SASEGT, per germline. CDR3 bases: TGTGCCAGCAGTGAATCCGACCGCGGGTTGGCTTTCTTT. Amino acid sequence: CASSESDRGLAFF.

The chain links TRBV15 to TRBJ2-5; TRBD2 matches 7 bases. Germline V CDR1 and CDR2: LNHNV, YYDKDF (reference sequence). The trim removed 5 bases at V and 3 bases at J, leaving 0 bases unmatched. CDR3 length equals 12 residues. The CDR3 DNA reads TGTGCCACCAGCGGACTAGAAGAGACCCAGTACTTC. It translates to CATSGLEETQYF.

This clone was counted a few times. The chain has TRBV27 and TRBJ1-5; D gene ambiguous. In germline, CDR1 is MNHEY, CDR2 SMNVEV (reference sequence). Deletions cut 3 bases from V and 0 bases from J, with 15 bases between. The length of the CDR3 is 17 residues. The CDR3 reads CASSFFQATHSNQPQHF. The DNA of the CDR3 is TGTGCCAGCAGTTTTTTTCAGGCCACGCATAGCAATCAGCCCCAGCATTTT.

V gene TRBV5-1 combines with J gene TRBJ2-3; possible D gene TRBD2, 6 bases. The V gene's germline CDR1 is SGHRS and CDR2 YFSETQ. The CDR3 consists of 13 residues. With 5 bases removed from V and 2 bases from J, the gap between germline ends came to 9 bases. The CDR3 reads CASSAGLTDTQYF. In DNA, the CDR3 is TGCGCCAGCAGTGCGGGGCTCACAGATACGCAGTATTTT.

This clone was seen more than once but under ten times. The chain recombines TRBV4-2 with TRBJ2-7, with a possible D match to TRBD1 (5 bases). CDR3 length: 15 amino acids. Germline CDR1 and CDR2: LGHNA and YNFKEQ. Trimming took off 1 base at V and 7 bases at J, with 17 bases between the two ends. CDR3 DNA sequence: TGTGCCAGCAGCCAAGGGCAGGGAAGAACGAGAGAGCAGTACTTC. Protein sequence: CASSQGQGRTREQYF.

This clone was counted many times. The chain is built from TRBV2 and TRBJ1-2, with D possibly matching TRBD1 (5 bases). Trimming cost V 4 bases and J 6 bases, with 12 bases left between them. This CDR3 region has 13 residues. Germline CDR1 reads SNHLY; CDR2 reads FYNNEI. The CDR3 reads CASSAGKYDGYTF. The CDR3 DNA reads TGTGCCAGCAGTGCAGGGAAGTATGATGGCTACACCTTC.

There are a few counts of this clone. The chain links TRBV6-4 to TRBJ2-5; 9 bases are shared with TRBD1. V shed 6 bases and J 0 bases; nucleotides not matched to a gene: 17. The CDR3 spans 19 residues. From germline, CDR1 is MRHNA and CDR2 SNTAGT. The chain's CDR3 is CASRNTRTGAWRDQETQYF. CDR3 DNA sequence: TGTGCCAGCAGAAATACTCGGACAGGGGCGTGGAGGGACCAAGAGACCCAGTACTTC.

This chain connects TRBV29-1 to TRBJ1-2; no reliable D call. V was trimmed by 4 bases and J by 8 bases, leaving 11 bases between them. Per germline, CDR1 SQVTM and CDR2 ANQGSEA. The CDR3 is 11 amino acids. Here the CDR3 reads CSVVGSEGYTF. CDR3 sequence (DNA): TGCAGCGTTGTAGGGAGCGAGGGCTACACCTTC.

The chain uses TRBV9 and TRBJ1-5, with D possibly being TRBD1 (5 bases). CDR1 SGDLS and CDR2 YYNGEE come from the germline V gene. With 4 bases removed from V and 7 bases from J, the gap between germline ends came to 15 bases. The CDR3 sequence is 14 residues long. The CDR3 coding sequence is TGTGCCAGCAGCCTGGCCGGGGGGAAACAGCCCCAGCATTTT. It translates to CASSLAGGKQPQHF.

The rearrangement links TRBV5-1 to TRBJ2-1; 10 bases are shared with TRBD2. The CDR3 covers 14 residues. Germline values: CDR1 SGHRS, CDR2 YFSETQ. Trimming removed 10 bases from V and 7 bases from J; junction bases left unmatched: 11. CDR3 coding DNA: TGCGCCTGTCGGGTAGCGGGGGGAGCTAATGAGCAGTTCTTC. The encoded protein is CACRVAGGANEQFF.

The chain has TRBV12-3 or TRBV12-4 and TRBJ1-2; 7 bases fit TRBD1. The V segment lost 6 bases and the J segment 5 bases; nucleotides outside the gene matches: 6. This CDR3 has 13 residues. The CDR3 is CASRRQGEYGYTF. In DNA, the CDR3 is TGTGCCAGCAGGAGACAGGGCGAGTATGGCTACACCTTC.

The CDR3 spells CASTPGGGEKLFF. In nucleotides, the CDR3 is TGTGCCAGTACCCCAGGGGGCGGTGAAAAACTGTTTTTT. V is TRBV27 and J is TRBJ1-4, with 8 bases matching TRBD1. Germline V gives CDR1 MNHEY, CDR2 SMNVEV (reference sequence). The J segment lost 7 bases and the V segment lost 9 bases, leaving 7 bases of the junction unmatched. The CDR3 loop spans 13 amino acids.

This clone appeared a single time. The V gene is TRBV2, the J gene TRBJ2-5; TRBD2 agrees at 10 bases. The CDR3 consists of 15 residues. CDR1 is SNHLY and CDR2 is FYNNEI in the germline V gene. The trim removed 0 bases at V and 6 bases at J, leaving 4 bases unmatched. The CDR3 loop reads CASSEAASGGKTQYF. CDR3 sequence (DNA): TGTGCCAGCAGTGAAGCGGCTAGCGGGGGAAAGACCCAGTACTTC.

The CDR3 coding sequence is TGCGCCAGCAGCCAAGTTAGCGGGAGACTGAATGAGCAGTTCTTC. This translates into CASSQVSGRLNEQFF. The genes are TRBV4-3 and TRBJ2-1, with 9 bases matching TRBD2. CDR1 and CDR2 from the germline V gene are LGHNA and YSLEER. The ends lost 1 base at V and 7 bases at J; junction bases unmatched: 5. The CDR3 is made up of 15 amino acids.

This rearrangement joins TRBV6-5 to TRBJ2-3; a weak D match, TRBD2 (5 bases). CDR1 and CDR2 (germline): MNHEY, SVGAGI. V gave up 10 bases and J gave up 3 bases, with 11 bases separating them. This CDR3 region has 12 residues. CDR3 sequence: CAIMDLTDTQYF. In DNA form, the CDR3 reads TGTGCCATCATGGACTTGACAGATACGCAGTATTTT.

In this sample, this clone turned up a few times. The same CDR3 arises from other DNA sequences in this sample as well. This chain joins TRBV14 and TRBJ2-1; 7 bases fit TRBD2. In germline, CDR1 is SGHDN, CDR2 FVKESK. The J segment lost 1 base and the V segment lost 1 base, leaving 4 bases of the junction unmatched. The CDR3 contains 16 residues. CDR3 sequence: CASSQGAGRSYNEQFF. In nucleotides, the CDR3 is TGTGCCAGCAGCCAAGGAGCGGGGAGATCCTACAATGAGCAGTTCTTC. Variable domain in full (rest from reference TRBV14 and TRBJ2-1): EAGVTQFPSHSVIEKGQTVTLRCDPISGHDNLYWYRRVMGKEIKFLLHFVKESKQDESGMPNNRFLAERTGGTYSTLKVQPAELEDSGVYFCASSQGAGRSYNEQFFGPGTRLTVL.